This TCR beta chain is from a study of immune evolution from preneoplasia to lung adenocarcinoma. The ends lost 3 bases at V and 7 bases at J; junction bases unmatched: 5. CDR3 length: 14 residues. CDR1 and CDR2 from the germline V gene are MGHRA and YSYEKL. Each case's diagnosis was confirmed by two pathologists on H&E. Study-level points and caveats: From normal lung to invasive adenocarcinoma, top clone frequencies appeared to decrease. KRAS-mutant nodules had the highest T cell clonality. Later-stage lesions appeared to have more T cells, more diversity, less clonality.

A note on this clone: Its specificity is not known.

TCRdb's copy holds only in-frame clones and misses some; the assay was immunoSEQ multiplex PCR. The sample contains approximately 15,000 clones, over 75% of which appear only once. The rearrangement links TRBV4-1 to TRBJ2-2; TRBD1 matches 7 bases. This TCR was recovered from a donor aged 70 or over with lung adenocarcinoma. The sequenced sample was FFPE lung adenocarcinoma in situ tissue. The CDR3 protein is CASSQGTGVGELFF. In DNA, the CDR3 is TGCGCCAGCAGCCAGGGAACAGGGGTCGGGGAGCTGTTTTTT.